These 14 T cell receptor gamma chains were all obtained from the same sample, sequenced in a study of gamma-delta T cells after stem cell transplantation. TCRdb reran clone calling via CATT on the RT-PCR reads. In the table there are fewer than 2,500 gamma-chain clones, around 6.3% of which are singletons. The sequenced material came from gamma-delta T cells. These receptors originate from a human donor. It is not recorded whose cells these are; they may come from a transplant donor.

This clone was observed a handful of times. With a much larger clone just one base away, this may be a read error. Here the CDR3 DNA reads TGTGCCTTGTTGAATACTAATTATAAGAAACTCTTT. As protein: CALLNTNYKKLF. The chain carries TRGV9 and TRGJ1 or TRGJ2. TCRdb offers no J gene call, so here the DNA was matched to germline to obtain one. CDR3 length: 12 residues. J gave up 5 bases and V 8 bases, and 9 bases lay outside the gene matches. Germline V gene sequence: CDR1 GITISATS, CDR2 ISYDGTV (reference sequence).

In this sample, this clone turned up a few times. The amino acid sequence in TCRdb belongs to a much larger clone and departs from this DNA's translation at residue 3, likely a sequencing read error; the sequence shown is translated from the DNA. The V gene is TRGV9, the J gene TRGJP. TCRdb offers no J gene call, so here the DNA was matched to germline to obtain one. The CDR3 has 15 residues. The germline V gene encodes CDR1 GITISATS and CDR2 ISYDGTV (reference sequence). CDR3 DNA: TGTGCCTCGTGGGAGGATGAGTTGGGCAAAAAAATCAAGGTATTT. It yields the protein CASWEDELGKKIKVF.

By frequency in the sample, this clone is medium-sized. The gene calls are TRGV9 and TRGJP. The CDR3 sequence is 15 residues long. The V segment lost 1 base and the J segment 8 bases; nucleotides outside the gene matches: 2. CDR1 and CDR2 (germline): GITISATS, ISYDGTV (reference sequence). The CDR3 bases are TGTGCCTTGTGGGAGGTAAAGTTGGGCAAAAAAATCAAGGTATTT. It specifies CALWEVKLGKKIKVF.

This clone showed up just a few times. The protein that TCRdb holds for this DNA derives from a much larger clone and differs from the translated DNA at residue 4, which likely indicates a read error; the protein shown here is translated from the DNA. The V gene is TRGV9, the J gene TRGJP1. The J gene, absent from TCRdb, was called here by matching the DNA to germline. The CDR3 loop spans 17 amino acids. The germline CDR1 and CDR2 sequences are GITISATS and ISYDGTV (reference sequence). CDR3 DNA: TGTGCCTTGGGGGAGGTGCGAGGTAATACCACTGGTTGGTTCAAGATATTT. This gives the protein CALGEVRGNTTGWFKIF.

As regards this clone: The protein recorded in TCRdb matches a much larger clone and deviates from this DNA's translation at residue 8, suggesting a read error; the protein here is obtained by translating the DNA. The sample has other DNA sequences that encode this CDR3 too. The chain links TRGV9 to TRGJ1 or TRGJ2. In the absence of a J gene in TCRdb, the DNA was matched to germline to assign it here. This CDR3 is 12 amino acids long. Germline CDR1 and CDR2: GITISATS and ISYDGTV (reference sequence). Trimming removed 0 bases from V and 11 bases from J; junction bases left unmatched: 7. As DNA, the CDR3 is TGTGCCTTGTGGGAGGTGCGATATGAGAAACTCTTT. It is translated as CALWEVRYEKLF.

Sample share makes this clone medium-sized (0.01 to 0.1%). A far larger clone is just one base off, so this is likely a read error. The chain combines TRGV8 with TRGJP2. The CDR3 runs to 16 residues. J was trimmed by 6 bases and V by 5 bases; bases with no gene match: 15. CDR1 and CDR2 (germline): VENAVY, YDSYNSRV. The CDR3 bases are TGTGCCACCTGGGCACGATCTGCGGCTCGTGATTGGATCAAGACGTTT. It is translated as CATWARSAARDWIKTF.

A few counts support this clone. In the same sample, other DNA sequences code for this CDR3. This chain joins TRGV9 and TRGJ1 or TRGJ2. TCRdb is silent on the J gene; assignment here came from matching the DNA to germline. The CDR3 contains 14 residues. CDR1 and CDR2 from the germline V gene are GITISATS and ISYDGTV (reference sequence). V was clipped by 4 bases and J by 2 bases; unmatched bases: 8. Written as DNA, the CDR3 is TGTGCCTTGTGGGATCAAACGCATTATTATAAGAAACTCTTT. Encoded protein: CALWDQTHYYKKLF.

The V and J genes are TRGV9 and TRGJ1 or TRGJ2. Matching the DNA to germline supplied the J gene, which TCRdb does not give. The CDR3 consists of 15 residues. V gave up 3 bases and J gave up 5 bases; unmatched junction bases: 13. The germline V gene has CDR1 GITISATS and CDR2 ISYDGTV (reference sequence). The CDR3 DNA follows: TGTGCCTTGTGGGAGATATTACATTATAATTATAAGAAACTCTTT. The encoded protein is CALWEILHYNYKKLF.

There are a few counts of this clone. A far larger clone is one nucleotide away, so this likely arose from a read error. Other DNA sequences of this sample code for an identical CDR3. V usage is TRGV9 and J usage is TRGJ1 or TRGJ2. The CDR3 runs 15 residues. Germline CDR1 is GITISATS and CDR2 is ISYDGTV (reference sequence). The CDR3 sequence: CALWETGLLYYKKLF. CDR3 bases: TGTGCCTTGTGGGAGACCGGACTCCTTTATTATAAGAAACTCTTC.

This clone was seen a few times. TCRdb has a much larger clone's protein, which differs at residue 9 from the translation of this DNA, likely because of a read error; what is shown is the protein translated from the DNA. J is TRGJ1 or TRGJ2 and V is TRGV9. TCRdb is silent on the J gene; assignment here came from matching the DNA to germline. Germline lookup yields CDR1 GITISATS and CDR2 ISYDGTV (reference sequence). Trimming removed 0 bases from V and 5 bases from J; junction bases left unmatched: 10. This CDR3 is built from 15 residues. The CDR3 region has the DNA TGTGCCTTGTGGGAGGTGTTGAATAATAATTATAAGAAACTCTTT. This gives the protein CALWEVLNNNYKKLF.

About this clone itself: Translating this DNA gives a protein that differs at residue 8 from the TCRdb one, which belongs to a much larger clone; a read error is likely, and the protein shown is this translation. The chain has TRGV9 and TRGJ1 or TRGJ2. Germline trimming cut 2 bases from V and 11 bases from J; bases unmatched to any gene: 6. This CDR3 region has 11 residues. Germline V gene lookup returns CDR1 GITISATS and CDR2 ISYDGTV (reference sequence). CDR3 sequence: CALWEDHQKLF. For the CDR3, the DNA is TGTGCCTTGTGGGAGGATCATCAGAAACTCTTT.

This clone is large by share. The identical CDR3 is also encoded by other nucleotide sequences in the sample. The chain carries TRGV9 and TRGJ1 or TRGJ2. Looked up from germline, CDR1 is GITISATS and CDR2 is ISYDGTV (reference sequence). The CDR3 runs 15 residues. J gave up 3 bases and V 3 bases, and 11 bases lay outside the gene matches. The CDR3 is CALWETGLLYYKKLF. In DNA, the CDR3 is TGTGCCTTGTGGGAGACCGGACTCCTTTATTATAAGAAACTCTTT.

This clone is deemed medium-sized. A single base is all that separates this from a far larger clone, so a read error is likely. This chain connects TRGV8 to TRGJ1 or TRGJ2. This CDR3 spans 13 amino acids. Germline lookup yields CDR1 VENAVY and CDR2 YDSYNSRV. The CDR3 DNA sequence: TGTGCCGCCTGGGATAGATATCTGGGAAAGAAACTCTTT. Its protein product is CAAWDRYLGKKLF.

This clone was observed a handful of times. Translating this DNA gives a protein that differs at residues 10 and 13 from the TCRdb one, which belongs to a much larger clone; a read error is likely, and the protein shown is this translation. V is TRGV9 and J is TRGJ1 or TRGJ2. Germline V lookup: CDR1 GITISATS, CDR2 ISYDGTV (reference sequence). The CDR3 has 15 amino acids. The CDR3 nucleotides are TGTGCCTTGTGGGAGACCGGACTCCTTTCTTATAAGAACCTCTTT. It codes for CALWETGLLSYKNLF.